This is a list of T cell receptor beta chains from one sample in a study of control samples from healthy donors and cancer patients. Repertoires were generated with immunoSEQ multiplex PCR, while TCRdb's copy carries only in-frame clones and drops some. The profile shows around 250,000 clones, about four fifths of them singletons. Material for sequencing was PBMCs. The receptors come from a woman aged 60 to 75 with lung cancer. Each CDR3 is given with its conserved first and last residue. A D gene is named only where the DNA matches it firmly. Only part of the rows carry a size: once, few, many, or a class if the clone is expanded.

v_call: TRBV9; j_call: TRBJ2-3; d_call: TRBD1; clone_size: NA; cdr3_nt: TGTGCCAGCAGCTACCCGGACAGGGCAGATACGCAGTATTTT; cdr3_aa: CASSYPDRADTQYF
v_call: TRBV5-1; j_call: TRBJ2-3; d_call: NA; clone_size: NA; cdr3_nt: TGCGCCAGCAGCTTTAGGGACAACACAGATACGCAGTATTTT; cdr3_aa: CASSFRDNTDTQYF
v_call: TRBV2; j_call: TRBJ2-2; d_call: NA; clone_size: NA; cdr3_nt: TGTGCCAGCAATAAAGACAGATACACCGGGGAGCTGTTTTTT; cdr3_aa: CASNKDRYTGELFF
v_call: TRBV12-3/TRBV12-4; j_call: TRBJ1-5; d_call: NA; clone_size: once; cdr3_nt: TGTGCCAGCAGCCGGCAAGCCCAGCCCCAGCATTTT; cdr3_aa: CASSRQAQPQHF
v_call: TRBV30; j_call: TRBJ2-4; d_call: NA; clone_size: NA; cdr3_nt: TGTGCCTGGAGTGTAGGGGGTAGCGGCAAAAACATTCAGTACTTC; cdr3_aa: CAWSVGGSGKNIQYF
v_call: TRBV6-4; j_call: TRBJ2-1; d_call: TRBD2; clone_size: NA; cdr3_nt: TGTGCCAGCAGTGCGGGACTAGCGGGAGTTGAGCAGTTCTTC; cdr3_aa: CASSAGLAGVEQFF
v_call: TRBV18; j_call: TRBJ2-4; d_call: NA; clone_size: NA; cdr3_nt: TGTGCCAGCTCACCTACGGGGGCTGGGGACATTCAGTACTTC; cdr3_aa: CASSPTGAGDIQYF
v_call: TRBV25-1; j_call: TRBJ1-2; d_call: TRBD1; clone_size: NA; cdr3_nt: TGTGCCAGCAGAGGGGGACAGATCTTTGGCTACACCTTC; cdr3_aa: CASRGGQIFGYTF
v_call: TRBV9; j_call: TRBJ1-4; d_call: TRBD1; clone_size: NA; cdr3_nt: TGTGCCAGCAGCGTAGACAGGGGGAATGAAAAACTGTTTTTT; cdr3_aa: CASSVDRGNEKLFF
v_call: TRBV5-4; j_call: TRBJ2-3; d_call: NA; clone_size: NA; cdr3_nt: TGTGCCAGCAGCGAGGGACCCCTCATGAGCACAGATACGCAGTATTTT; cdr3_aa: CASSEGPLMSTDTQYF
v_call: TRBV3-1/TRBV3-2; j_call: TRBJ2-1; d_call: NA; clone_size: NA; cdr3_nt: TGTGCCAGCAGCCCCCGATCCAGAAACAATGAGCAGTTCTTC; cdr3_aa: CASSPRSRNNEQFF
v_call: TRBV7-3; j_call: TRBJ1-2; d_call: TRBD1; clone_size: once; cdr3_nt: TGTGCCAGCAGCTTATCCACAGGGGGGAACTATGGCTACACCTTC; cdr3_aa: CASSLSTGGNYGYTF
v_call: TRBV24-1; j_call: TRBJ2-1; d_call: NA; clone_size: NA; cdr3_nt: TGTGCCACCAGTGACCGACAGTACTCCTACAATGAGCAGTTCTTC; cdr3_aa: CATSDRQYSYNEQFF
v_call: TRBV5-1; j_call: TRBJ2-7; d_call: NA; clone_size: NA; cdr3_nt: TGCGCCAGCAGCGCGGGACCGGGGAGCTCCTACGAGCAGTACTTC; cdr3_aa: CASSAGPGSSYEQYF
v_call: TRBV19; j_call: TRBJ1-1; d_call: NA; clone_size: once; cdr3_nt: TGTGCCAGTAGCAACAGGTGGGGGGAAGCTTTCTTT; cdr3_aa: CASSNRWGEAFF
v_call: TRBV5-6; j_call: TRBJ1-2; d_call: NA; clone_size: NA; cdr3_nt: TGTGCCAGCAGTCAGACCAGGGGAACGGGCTACACCTTC; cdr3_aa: CASSQTRGTGYTF
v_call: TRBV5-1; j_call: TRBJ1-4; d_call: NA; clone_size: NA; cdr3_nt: TGCGCCAGCAGCTTGGAAAGTCCAGTAAATGAAAAACTGTTTTTT; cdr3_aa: CASSLESPVNEKLFF
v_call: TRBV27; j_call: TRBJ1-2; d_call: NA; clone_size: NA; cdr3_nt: TGTGCCAGCAGTTTATCGGCGAGGGAGGGGTATGGCTACACCTTC; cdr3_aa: CASSLSAREGYGYTF
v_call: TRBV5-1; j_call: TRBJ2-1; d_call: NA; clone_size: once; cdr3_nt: TGCGCCAGCAGCTTGGGGGGTGAGCAGTTCTTC; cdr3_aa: CASSLGGEQFF
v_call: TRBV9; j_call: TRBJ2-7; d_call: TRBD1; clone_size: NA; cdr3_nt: TGTGCCAGCAGCGTCACAGGGGGGCCCTACGAGCAGTACTTC; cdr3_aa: CASSVTGGPYEQYF
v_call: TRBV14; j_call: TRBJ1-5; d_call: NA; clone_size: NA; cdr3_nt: TGTGCCAGTAGAGTGTTCAGGGAGTACAATCAGCCCCAGCATTTT; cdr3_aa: CASRVFREYNQPQHF
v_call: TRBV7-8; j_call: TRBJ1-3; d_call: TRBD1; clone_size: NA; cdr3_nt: TGTGCCAGCAGCTTAGGCGGGACAGGCCCAAGCTCTGGAAACACCATATATTTT; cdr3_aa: CASSLGGTGPSSGNTIYF
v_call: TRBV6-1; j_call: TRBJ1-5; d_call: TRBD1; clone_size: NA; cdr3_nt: TGTGCCAGCAGTGAAATCTGGACAGGTCTGCACAATCAGCCCCAGCATTTT; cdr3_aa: CASSEIWTGLHNQPQHF
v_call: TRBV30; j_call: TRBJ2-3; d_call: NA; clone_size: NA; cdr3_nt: TGTGCCTGGAGTGTTAGGCGACTAGATACGCAGTATTTT; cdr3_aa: CAWSVRRLDTQYF
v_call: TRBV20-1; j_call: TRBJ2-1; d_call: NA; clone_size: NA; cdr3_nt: TGCAGTGCTAGTTGGGACCAAAACAATGAGCAGTTCTTC; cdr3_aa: CSASWDQNNEQFF